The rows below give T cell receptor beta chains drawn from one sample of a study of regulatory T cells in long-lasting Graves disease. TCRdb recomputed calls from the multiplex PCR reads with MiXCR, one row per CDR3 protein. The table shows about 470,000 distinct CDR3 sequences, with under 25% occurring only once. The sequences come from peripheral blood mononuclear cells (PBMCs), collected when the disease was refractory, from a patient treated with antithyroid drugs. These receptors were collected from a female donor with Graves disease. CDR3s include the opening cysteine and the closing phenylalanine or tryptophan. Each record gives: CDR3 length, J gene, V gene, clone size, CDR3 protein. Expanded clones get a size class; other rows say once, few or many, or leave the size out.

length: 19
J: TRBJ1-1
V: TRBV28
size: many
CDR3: CASSLNASPPDRGPTEAFF

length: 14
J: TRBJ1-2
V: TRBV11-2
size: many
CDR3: CASSSVGGWYGYTF

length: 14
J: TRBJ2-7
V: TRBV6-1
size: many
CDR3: CASVGLANTYEQYF

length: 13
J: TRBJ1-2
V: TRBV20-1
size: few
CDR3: CSARMQGSGGYTF

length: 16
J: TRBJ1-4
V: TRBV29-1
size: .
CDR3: CSVVVSIGGLSEKLFF

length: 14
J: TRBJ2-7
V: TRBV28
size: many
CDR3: CASSVTGGNREQYF

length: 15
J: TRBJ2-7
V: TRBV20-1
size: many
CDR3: CSATDLGRGGYEQYF

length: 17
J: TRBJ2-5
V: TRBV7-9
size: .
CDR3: CASSPVLGGRKKETQYF

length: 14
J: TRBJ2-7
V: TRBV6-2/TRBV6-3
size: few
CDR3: CASSYYPQGYEQYF

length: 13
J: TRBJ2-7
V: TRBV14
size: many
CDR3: CASSLGVPGEQYF

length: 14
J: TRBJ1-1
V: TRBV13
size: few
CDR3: CASSLGEPTTEAFF

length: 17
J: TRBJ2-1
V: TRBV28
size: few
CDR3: CASSFVAGHDSYNEQFF

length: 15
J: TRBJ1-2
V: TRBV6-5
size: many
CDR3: CASSYSGDRNYGYTF

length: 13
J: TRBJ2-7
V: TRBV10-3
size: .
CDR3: CAISRTELREQYF

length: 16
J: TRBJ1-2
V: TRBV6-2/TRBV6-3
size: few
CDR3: CASSGGGQGRDYGYTF

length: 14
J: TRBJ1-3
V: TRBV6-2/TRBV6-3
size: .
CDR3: CASSYDLSGNTIYF

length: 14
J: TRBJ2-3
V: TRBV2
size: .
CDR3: CANKDSTSTDTQYF

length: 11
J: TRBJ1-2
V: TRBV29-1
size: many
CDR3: CSVVKGNGYTF

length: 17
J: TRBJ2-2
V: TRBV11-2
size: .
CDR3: CASSQGRGTGTAGELFF

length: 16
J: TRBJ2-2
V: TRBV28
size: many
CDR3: CASSHSGRANTGELFF

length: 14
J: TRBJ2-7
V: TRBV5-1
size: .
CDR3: CASSLEVIPYEQYF

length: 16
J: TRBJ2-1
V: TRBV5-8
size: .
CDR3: CASSLAAGVGYNEQFF

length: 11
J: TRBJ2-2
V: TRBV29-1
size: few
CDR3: CSVGEVGELFF

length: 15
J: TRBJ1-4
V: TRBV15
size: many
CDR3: CATSTDPNGGEKLFF

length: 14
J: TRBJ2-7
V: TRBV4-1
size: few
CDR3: CASSQEGWDYEQYF

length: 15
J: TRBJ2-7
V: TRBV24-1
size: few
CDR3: CATSDPATQHYEQYF

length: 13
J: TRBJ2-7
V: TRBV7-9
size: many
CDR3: CASSESGAYEQYF

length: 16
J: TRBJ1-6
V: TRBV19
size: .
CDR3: CASGTGQRAYNSPLHF

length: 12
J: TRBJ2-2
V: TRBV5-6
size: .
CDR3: CASSLWGGGLFF

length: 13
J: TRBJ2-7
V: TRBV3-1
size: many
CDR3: CASSQDWRYEQYF

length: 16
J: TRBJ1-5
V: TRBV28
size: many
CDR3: CASSPTNRGLNQPQHF

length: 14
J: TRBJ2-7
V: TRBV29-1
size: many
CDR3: CSVEDDNLAYEQYF

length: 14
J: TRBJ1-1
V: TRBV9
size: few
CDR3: CASSVGQQNTEAFF

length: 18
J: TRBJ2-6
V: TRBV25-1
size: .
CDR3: CASSETGGWSSGANVLTF

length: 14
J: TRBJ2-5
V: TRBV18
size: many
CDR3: CASSGNRAEETQYF

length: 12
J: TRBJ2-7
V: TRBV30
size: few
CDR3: CACNRGPYEQYF

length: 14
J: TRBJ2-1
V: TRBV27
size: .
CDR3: CASSRGGSYNEQFF

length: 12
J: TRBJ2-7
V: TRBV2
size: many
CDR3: CASSGTEHLRYF

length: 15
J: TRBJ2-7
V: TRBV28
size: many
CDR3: CASSLEGGQIYEQYF

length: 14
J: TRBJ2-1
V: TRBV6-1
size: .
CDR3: CASSPGANYNEQFF